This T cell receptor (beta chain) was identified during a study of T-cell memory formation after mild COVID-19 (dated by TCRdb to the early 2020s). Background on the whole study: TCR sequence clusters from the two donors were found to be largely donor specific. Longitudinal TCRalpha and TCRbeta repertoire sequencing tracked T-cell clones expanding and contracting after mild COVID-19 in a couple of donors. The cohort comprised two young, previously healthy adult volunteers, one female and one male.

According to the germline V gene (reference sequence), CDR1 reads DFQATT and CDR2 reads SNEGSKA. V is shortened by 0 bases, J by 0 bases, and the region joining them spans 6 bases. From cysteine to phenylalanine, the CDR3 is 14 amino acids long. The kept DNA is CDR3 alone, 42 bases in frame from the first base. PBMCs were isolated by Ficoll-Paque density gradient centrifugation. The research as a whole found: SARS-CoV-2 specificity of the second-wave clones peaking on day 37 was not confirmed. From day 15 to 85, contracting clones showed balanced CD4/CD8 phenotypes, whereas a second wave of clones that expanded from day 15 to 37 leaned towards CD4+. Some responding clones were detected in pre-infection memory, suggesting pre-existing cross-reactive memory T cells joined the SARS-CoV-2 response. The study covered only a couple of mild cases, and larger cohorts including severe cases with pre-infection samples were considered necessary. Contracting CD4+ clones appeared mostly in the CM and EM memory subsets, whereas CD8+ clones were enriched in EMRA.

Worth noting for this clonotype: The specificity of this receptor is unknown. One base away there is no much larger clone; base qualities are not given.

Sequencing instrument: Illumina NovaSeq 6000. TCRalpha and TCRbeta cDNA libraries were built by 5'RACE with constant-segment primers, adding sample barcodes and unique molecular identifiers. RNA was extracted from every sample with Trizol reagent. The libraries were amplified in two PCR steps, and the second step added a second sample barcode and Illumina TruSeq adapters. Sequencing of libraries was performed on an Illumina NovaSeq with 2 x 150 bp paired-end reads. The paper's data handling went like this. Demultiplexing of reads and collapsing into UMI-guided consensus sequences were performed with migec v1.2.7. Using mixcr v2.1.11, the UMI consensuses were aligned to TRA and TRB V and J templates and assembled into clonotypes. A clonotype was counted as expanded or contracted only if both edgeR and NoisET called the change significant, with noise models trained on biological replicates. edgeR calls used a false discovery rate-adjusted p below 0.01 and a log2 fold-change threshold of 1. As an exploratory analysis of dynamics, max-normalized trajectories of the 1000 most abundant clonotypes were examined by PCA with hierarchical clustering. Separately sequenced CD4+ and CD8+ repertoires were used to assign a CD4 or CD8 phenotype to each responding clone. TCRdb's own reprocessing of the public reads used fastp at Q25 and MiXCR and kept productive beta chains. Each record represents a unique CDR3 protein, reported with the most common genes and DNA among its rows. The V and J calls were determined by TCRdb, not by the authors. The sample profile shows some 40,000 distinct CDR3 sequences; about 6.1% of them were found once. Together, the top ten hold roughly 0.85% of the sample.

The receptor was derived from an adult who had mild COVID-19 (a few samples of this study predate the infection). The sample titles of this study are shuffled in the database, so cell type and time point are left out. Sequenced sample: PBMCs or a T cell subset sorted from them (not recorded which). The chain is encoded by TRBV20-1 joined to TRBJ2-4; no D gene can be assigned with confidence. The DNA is TGCAGTGCTAGAGAAGCGCTAGCCAAAAACATTCAGTACTTC. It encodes CSAREALAKNIQYF.